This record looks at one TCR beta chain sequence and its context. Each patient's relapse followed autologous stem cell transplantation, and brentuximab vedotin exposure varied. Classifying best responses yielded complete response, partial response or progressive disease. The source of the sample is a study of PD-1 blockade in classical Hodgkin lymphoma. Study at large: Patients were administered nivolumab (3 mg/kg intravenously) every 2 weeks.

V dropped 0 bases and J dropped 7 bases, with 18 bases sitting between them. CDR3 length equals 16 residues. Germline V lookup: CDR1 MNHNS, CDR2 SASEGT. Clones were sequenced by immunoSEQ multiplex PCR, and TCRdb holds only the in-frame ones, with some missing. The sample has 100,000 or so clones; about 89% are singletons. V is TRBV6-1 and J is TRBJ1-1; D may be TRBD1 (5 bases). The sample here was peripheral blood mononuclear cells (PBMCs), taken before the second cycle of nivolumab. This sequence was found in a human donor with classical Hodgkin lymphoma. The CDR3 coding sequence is TGTGCCAGCAGTGAAGCCACAGTTTTGGGGCCCCTTGAAGCTTTCTTT. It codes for CASSEATVLGPLEAFF.